This T cell receptor beta chain was profiled in a study of long-term antiretroviral therapy in people with HIV. With 0 bases removed from V and 0 bases from J, the gap between germline ends came to 9 bases. The CDR3 is 15 amino acids. Germline V lookup: CDR1 MNHEY, CDR2 SMNVEV (reference sequence). immunoSEQ v3.0 was run at survey level. TCRdb's table, derived via immunoSEQ multiplex PCR, lists solely in-frame clones and lacks some. The sample carries roughly 18,000 clones, approximately 89% recorded once. The TCR sequence derives from a woman aged 40 to 49 with HIV. The source was unsorted PBMCs, collected 0.6 years after starting antiretroviral therapy. The rearrangement links TRBV27 to TRBJ2-7; no definite D call. Here the CDR3 DNA reads TGTGCCAGCAGTTTATCGAATTCCTTCTCCTACGAGCAGTACTTC. Residues: CASSLSNSFSYEQYF.